A selection of T cell receptor beta chains follows, all from one sample in a study of Graves' ophthalmopathy and Graves' hyperthyroidism. TCRdb passed the multiplex PCR reads through MiXCR, listing each CDR3 protein once. This table holds 350,000 to 450,000 distinct CDR3 sequences, under 25% found once. Sequencing was performed on peripheral blood. The receptors derive from a woman in her late teens or twenties with stable Graves' hyperthyroidism. Both conserved end residues are part of each CDR3. The D gene is left open where the match is weak. Not all rows give a size; the values are once, few, many and, for expanded clones, a class.

j_call: TRBJ1-3; d_call: TRBD1; clone_size: many; v_call: TRBV28; cdr3_aa: CASSLGQGPPWSSGNTIYF; cdr3_nt: TGTGCCAGCAGTTTGGGACAGGGGCCCCCGTGGAGCTCTGGAAACACCATATATTTT
j_call: TRBJ1-2; d_call: -; clone_size: many; v_call: TRBV6-2/TRBV6-3; cdr3_aa: CASSRQVGYGYTF; cdr3_nt: TGTGCCAGCAGTCGACAGGTTGGCTATGGCTACACCTTC
j_call: TRBJ2-7; d_call: TRBD1; clone_size: few; v_call: TRBV30; cdr3_aa: CAWKRTGGSYEQYF; cdr3_nt: TGTGCCTGGAAGCGGACAGGGGGCTCCTACGAGCAGTACTTC
j_call: TRBJ2-7; d_call: -; clone_size: few; v_call: TRBV4-3; cdr3_aa: CASSQDASGSYEQYF; cdr3_nt: TGCGCCAGCAGCCAAGACGCAAGCGGAAGCTACGAGCAGTACTTC
j_call: TRBJ2-2; d_call: TRBD2; clone_size: -; v_call: TRBV12-3/TRBV12-4; cdr3_aa: CASSFTSGTGELFF; cdr3_nt: TGTGCCAGCAGTTTTACTAGCGGGACCGGGGAGCTGTTTTTT
j_call: TRBJ1-2; d_call: -; clone_size: -; v_call: TRBV12-3/TRBV12-4; cdr3_aa: CASSSGTPYGYTF; cdr3_nt: TGTGCCAGCAGTTCCGGGACCCCCTATGGCTACACCTTC
j_call: TRBJ2-7; d_call: -; clone_size: many; v_call: TRBV6-5; cdr3_aa: CASQAYSYEQYF; cdr3_nt: TGTGCCAGTCAAGCTTACTCCTACGAGCAGTACTTC
j_call: TRBJ2-7; d_call: -; clone_size: many; v_call: TRBV28; cdr3_aa: CASSLPGPSVEQYF; cdr3_nt: TGTGCCAGCAGTTTACCGGGACCCTCGGTCGAGCAGTACTTC
j_call: TRBJ1-1; d_call: -; clone_size: many; v_call: TRBV3-1; cdr3_aa: CASSQDDRYNTEAFF; cdr3_nt: TGTGCCAGCAGCCAAGATGACAGATACAACACTGAAGCTTTCTTT
j_call: TRBJ1-3; d_call: -; clone_size: few; v_call: TRBV29-1; cdr3_aa: CSVEDPTSGNTIYF; cdr3_nt: TGCAGCGTTGAAGACCCCACCTCTGGAAACACCATATATTTT
j_call: TRBJ2-6; d_call: TRBD1; clone_size: many; v_call: TRBV6-2/TRBV6-3; cdr3_aa: CASSYSIMGQGGPGANVLTF; cdr3_nt: TGTGCCAGCAGTTACTCGATCATGGGTCAAGGGGGCCCTGGGGCCAACGTCCTGACTTTC
j_call: TRBJ2-5; d_call: -; clone_size: many; v_call: TRBV6-5; cdr3_aa: CASRLGPSPVKAQYF; cdr3_nt: TGTGCCAGCAGACTCGGGCCGTCCCCGGTAAAGGCCCAGTACTTC
j_call: TRBJ2-7; d_call: TRBD2; clone_size: many; v_call: TRBV7-2; cdr3_aa: CASSPVGTRFHEQYF; cdr3_nt: TGTGCCAGCAGCCCGGTGGGGACTAGGTTCCACGAGCAGTACTTC
j_call: TRBJ2-5; d_call: -; clone_size: few; v_call: TRBV29-1; cdr3_aa: CSVGVGYKETKYF; cdr3_nt: TGCAGCGTTGGGGTCGGGTACAAAGAGACCAAGTACTTC
j_call: TRBJ2-7; d_call: -; clone_size: -; v_call: TRBV7-2; cdr3_aa: CASRETYLSSYEQYF; cdr3_nt: TGTGCCAGCAGGGAGACTTACCTAAGCTCCTACGAGCAGTACTTC
j_call: TRBJ2-7; d_call: -; clone_size: many; v_call: TRBV2; cdr3_aa: CASSEVNRAYEQYF; cdr3_nt: TGTGCCAGCAGTGAGGTAAACAGAGCCTACGAGCAGTACTTC
j_call: TRBJ2-7; d_call: -; clone_size: many; v_call: TRBV15; cdr3_aa: CATSSRGVSYEQYF; cdr3_nt: TGTGCCACCAGCAGTCGCGGGGTCTCCTACGAGCAGTACTTC
j_call: TRBJ1-2; d_call: -; clone_size: many; v_call: TRBV12-3/TRBV12-4; cdr3_aa: CASRPGTTNYGYTF; cdr3_nt: TGTGCCAGCAGGCCCGGGACAACTAACTATGGCTACACCTTC
j_call: TRBJ2-2; d_call: -; clone_size: few; v_call: TRBV5-1; cdr3_aa: CASSTGGLRGAGELFF; cdr3_nt: TGCGCCAGCAGCACGGGTGGACTGAGGGGCGCCGGGGAGCTGTTTTTT
j_call: TRBJ1-2; d_call: -; clone_size: many; v_call: TRBV6-1; cdr3_aa: CASSLSRAANYGYTF; cdr3_nt: TGTGCCAGCAGCCTCTCACGGGCCGCTAACTATGGCTACACCTTC
j_call: TRBJ1-5; d_call: TRBD1; clone_size: -; v_call: TRBV20-1; cdr3_aa: CSAKTGDQPQHF; cdr3_nt: TGCAGTGCCAAGACAGGGGATCAGCCCCAGCATTTT
j_call: TRBJ2-7; d_call: -; clone_size: many; v_call: TRBV20-1; cdr3_aa: CSARIFRRQSYEQYF; cdr3_nt: TGCAGTGCTAGAATCTTCCGCAGGCAATCCTACGAGCAGTACTTC
j_call: TRBJ2-2; d_call: TRBD2; clone_size: -; v_call: TRBV18; cdr3_aa: CASSPRTSGLNTGELFF; cdr3_nt: TGTGCCAGCTCACCAAGAACTAGCGGACTAAACACCGGGGAGCTGTTTTTT
j_call: TRBJ2-7; d_call: -; clone_size: many; v_call: TRBV14; cdr3_aa: CASSQGHYYEQYF; cdr3_nt: TGTGCCAGCAGCCAAGGACACTACTACGAGCAGTACTTC
j_call: TRBJ2-7; d_call: -; clone_size: -; v_call: TRBV19; cdr3_aa: CTSSIGDESYEQYF; cdr3_nt: TGTACCAGTAGTATAGGTGATGAATCCTACGAGCAGTACTTC
j_call: TRBJ2-7; d_call: -; clone_size: many; v_call: TRBV12-3/TRBV12-4; cdr3_aa: CASSLDSLAEQYF; cdr3_nt: TGTGCCAGCAGTTTAGACAGTCTCGCCGAGCAGTACTTC
j_call: TRBJ2-2; d_call: -; clone_size: -; v_call: TRBV2; cdr3_aa: CASRSAGLTGELFF; cdr3_nt: TGTGCCAGCAGATCGGCGGGATTAACCGGGGAGCTGTTTTTT
j_call: TRBJ2-7; d_call: -; clone_size: few; v_call: TRBV6-5; cdr3_aa: CASSSVAEVYEQYF; cdr3_nt: TGTGCCAGCAGTTCCGTAGCGGAGGTCTACGAGCAGTACTTC
j_call: TRBJ2-2; d_call: TRBD2; clone_size: -; v_call: TRBV18; cdr3_aa: CASSPGLAGTNTGELFF; cdr3_nt: TGTGCCAGCTCACCCGGACTAGCGGGTACGAACACCGGGGAGCTGTTTTTT
j_call: TRBJ1-1; d_call: -; clone_size: many; v_call: TRBV15; cdr3_aa: CATTVGLNTEAFF; cdr3_nt: TGTGCCACCACGGTGGGCCTGAACACTGAAGCTTTCTTT
j_call: TRBJ1-1; d_call: -; clone_size: few; v_call: TRBV20-1; cdr3_aa: CSARVGGPNTEAFF; cdr3_nt: TGCAGTGCTAGAGTGGGGGGCCCGAACACTGAAGCTTTCTTT